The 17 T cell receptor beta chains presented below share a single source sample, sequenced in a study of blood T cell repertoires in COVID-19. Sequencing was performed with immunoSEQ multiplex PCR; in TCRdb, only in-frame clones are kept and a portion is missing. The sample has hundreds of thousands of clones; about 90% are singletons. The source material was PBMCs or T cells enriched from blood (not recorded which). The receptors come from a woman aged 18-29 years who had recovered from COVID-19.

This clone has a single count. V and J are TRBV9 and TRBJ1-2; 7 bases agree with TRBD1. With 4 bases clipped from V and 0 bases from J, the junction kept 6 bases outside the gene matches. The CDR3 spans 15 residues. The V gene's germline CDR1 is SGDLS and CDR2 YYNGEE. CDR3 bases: TGTGCCAGCAGCCCAGGGGGACACACTAACTATGGCTACACCTTC. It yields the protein CASSPGGHTNYGYTF.

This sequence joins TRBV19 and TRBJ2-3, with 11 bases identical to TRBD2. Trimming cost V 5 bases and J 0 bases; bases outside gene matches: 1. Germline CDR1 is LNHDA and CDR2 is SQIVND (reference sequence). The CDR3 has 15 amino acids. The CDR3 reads CASSWTSGSTDTQYF. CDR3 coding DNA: TGTGCCAGTAGTTGGACTAGCGGGAGCACAGATACGCAGTATTTT. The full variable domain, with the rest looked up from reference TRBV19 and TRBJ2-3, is DGGITQSPKYLFRKEGQNVTLSCEQNLNHDAMYWYRQDPGQGLRLIYYSQIVNDFQKGDIAEGYSVSREKKESFPLTVTSAQKNPTAFYLCASSWTSGSTDTQYFGPGTRLTVL.

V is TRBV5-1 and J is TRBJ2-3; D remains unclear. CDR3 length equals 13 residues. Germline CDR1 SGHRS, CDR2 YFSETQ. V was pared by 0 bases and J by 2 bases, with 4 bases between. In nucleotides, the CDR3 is TGCGCCAGCAGCTTGGACTACACAGATACGCAGTATTTT. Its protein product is CASSLDYTDTQYF. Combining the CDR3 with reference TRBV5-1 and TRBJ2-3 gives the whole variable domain KAGVTQTPRYLIKTRGQQVTLSCSPISGHRSVSWYQQTPGQGLQFLFEYFSETQRNKGNFPGRFSGRQFSNSRSEMNVSTLELGDSALYLCASSLDYTDTQYFGPGTRLTVL.

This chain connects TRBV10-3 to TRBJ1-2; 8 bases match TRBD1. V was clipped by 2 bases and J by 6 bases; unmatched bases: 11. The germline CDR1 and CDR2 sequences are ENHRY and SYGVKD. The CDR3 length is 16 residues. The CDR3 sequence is CAISEGPTGALDGYTF. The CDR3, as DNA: TGTGCCATCAGTGAGGGCCCGACAGGGGCTTTAGATGGCTACACCTTC.

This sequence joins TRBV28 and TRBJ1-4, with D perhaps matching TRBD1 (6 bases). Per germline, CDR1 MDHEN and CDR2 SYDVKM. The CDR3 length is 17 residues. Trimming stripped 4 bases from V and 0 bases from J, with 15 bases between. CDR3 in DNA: TGTGCCAGCAGTTATTCGGGAGGGGGAGCAACTAATGAAAAACTGTTTTTT. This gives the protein CASSYSGGGATNEKLFF.

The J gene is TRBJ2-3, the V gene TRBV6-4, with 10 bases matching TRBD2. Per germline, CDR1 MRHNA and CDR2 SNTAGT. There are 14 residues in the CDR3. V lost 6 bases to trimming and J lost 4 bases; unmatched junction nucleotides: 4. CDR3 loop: CASSSGGDADTQYF. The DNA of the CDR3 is TGTGCCAGCAGCAGCGGGGGGGACGCAGATACGCAGTATTTT.

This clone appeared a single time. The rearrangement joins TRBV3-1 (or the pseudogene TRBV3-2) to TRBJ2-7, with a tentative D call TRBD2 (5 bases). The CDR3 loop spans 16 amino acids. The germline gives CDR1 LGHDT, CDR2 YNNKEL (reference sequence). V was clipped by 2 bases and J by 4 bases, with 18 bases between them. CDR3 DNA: TGTGCCAGCAGCCAAACAACTAGATTCTTCCCTTACGAGCAGTACTTC. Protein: CASSQTTRFFPYEQYF.

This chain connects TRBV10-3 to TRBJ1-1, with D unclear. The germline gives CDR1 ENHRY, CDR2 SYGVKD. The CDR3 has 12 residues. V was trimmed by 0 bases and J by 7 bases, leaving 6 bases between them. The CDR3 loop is CAISESRIEAFF. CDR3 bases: TGTGCCATCAGTGAGTCGCGGATTGAAGCTTTCTTT.

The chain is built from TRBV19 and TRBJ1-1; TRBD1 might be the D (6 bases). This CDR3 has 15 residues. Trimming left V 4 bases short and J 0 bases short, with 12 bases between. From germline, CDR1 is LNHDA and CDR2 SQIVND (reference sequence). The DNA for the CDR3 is TGTGCCAGTAGTAGACTCCGACAGGTGAACACTGAAGCTTTCTTT. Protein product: CASSRLRQVNTEAFF.

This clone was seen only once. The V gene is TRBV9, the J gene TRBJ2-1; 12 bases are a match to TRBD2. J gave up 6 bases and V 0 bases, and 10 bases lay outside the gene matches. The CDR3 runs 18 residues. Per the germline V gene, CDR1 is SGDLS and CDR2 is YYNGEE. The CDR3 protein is CASSVVGGGTSGSNEQFF. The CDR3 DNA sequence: TGTGCCAGCAGCGTAGTAGGAGGGGGGACTAGCGGGTCCAATGAGCAGTTCTTC.

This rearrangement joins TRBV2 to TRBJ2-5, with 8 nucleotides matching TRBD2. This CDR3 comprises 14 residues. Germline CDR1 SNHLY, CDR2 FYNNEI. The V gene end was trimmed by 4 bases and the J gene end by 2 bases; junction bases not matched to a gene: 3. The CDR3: CASSGLAKQETQYF. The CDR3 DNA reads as TGTGCCAGCAGTGGACTAGCGAAACAAGAGACCCAGTACTTC. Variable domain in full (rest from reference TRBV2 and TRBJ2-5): EPEVTQTPSHQVTQMGQEVILRCVPISNHLYFYWYRQILGQKVEFLVSFYNNEISEKSEIFDDQFSVERPDGSNFTLKIRSTKLEDSAMYFCASSGLAKQETQYFGPGTRLLVL.

The CDR3 coding sequence is TGTGCCAGTAGTATTAGTGGGAGGGTACGGAGTAATGAAAAACTGTTTTTT. It codes for CASSISGRVRSNEKLFF. The chain recombines TRBV19 with TRBJ1-4; no definite D call. Germline loops: CDR1 LNHDA, CDR2 SQIVND (reference sequence). There are 17 residues in the CDR3. The ends were cut back, 3 bases at V and 4 bases at J, with 18 bases in the middle.

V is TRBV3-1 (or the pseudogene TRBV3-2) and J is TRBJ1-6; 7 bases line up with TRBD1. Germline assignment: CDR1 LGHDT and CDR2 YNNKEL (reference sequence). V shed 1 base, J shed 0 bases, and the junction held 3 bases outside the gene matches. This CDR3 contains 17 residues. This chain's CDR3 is CASSQVGQSSYNSPLHF. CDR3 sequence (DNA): TGTGCCAGCAGCCAAGTGGGACAGAGCTCCTATAATTCACCCCTCCACTTT.

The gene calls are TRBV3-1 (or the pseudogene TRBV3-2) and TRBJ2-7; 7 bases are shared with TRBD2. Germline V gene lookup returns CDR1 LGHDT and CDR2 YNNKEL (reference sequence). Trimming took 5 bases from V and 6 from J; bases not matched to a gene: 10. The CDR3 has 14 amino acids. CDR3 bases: TGTGCCAGCAGCTCGAGCGGGGCCGTTCCCGAGCAGTACTTC. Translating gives CASSSSGAVPEQYF.

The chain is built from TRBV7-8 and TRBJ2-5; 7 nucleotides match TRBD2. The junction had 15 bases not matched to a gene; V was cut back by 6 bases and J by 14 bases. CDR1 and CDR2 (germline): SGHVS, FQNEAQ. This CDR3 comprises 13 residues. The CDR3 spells CASSAGAATSDYF. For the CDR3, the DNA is TGTGCCAGCAGTGCCGGAGCAGCTACTAGCGACTACTTC.

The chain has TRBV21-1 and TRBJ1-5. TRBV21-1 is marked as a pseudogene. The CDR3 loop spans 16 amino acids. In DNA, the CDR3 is TGTGCCAGCAGCCGCATCGAGGGCTTGGGCAATCAGCCCCAGCATTTT. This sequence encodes CASSRIEGLGNQPQHF.

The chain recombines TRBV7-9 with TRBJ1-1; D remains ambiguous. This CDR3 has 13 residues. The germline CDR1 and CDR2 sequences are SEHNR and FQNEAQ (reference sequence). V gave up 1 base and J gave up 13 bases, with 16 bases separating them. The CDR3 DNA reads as TGTGCCAGCAGCTTAGACAGTCAAAGTGGAGGTTTCTTT. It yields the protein CASSLDSQSGGFF.